One and the same sample provided the 27 T cell receptor beta chains below, sequenced in a study of blood T cells in healthy people across ages. PCR was performed a second time for about 7 to 12 cycles using a sample-barcoded 5' primer and a J-beta primer mix. In TCRdb, the 5' RACE reads were re-called with MiXCR into one record per CDR3 protein. This table holds more than 1.4 million distinct CDR3 sequences, around 39% found once. The specimen was blood. The receptors come from a woman in her late teens or twenties in good health.

This chain links TRBV20-1 with TRBJ2-3; 9 bases fit TRBD2. Germline V gene lookup returns CDR1 DFQATT and CDR2 SNEGSKA (reference sequence). Losses at the gene ends were 1 base for V and 3 bases for J; bases not matched to a gene: 8. The CDR3 sequence is 16 residues long. The CDR3 is CSARARTSVLTDTQYF. CDR3 coding DNA: TGCAGTGCTAGAGCCCGGACTAGCGTTTTGACAGATACGCAGTATTTT.

In its sample, this clonotype was seen many times. One junction end disagrees with the germline gene, perhaps due to a read error. The genes are TRBV5-1 and TRBJ2-3; TRBD2 agrees at 9 bases. Germline lookup yields CDR1 SGHRS and CDR2 YFSETQ. The CDR3 totals 14 residues. The CDR3 DNA reads TGTGCCAGCAGCTTAATAGCGGGAGCAGATACGCAGTATTTT. Residues: CASSLIAGADTQYF.

This clonotype was counted between two and nine times. V is TRBV25-1 and J is TRBJ2-7, with 9 bases that match TRBD2. Losses at the gene ends were 1 base for V and 4 bases for J; bases not matched to a gene: 5. This CDR3 has 15 residues. Germline assignment: CDR1 MGHDK and CDR2 SYGVNS. CDR3 nucleotides: TGTGCCAGCAGTGAATTGAGCGGGAGGAGGTACGAGCAGTACTTC. It translates to CASSELSGRRYEQYF.

The chain joins TRBV6-1 to TRBJ2-5; 8 nucleotides match TRBD2. The J segment lost 11 bases and the V segment lost 3 bases, leaving 14 bases of the junction unmatched. Germline V gives CDR1 MNHNS, CDR2 SASEGT. This CDR3 contains 15 residues. Here the CDR3 reads CASSDPGLGYNEQYF. The CDR3 DNA is TGTGCCAGCAGTGATCCGGGACTAGGATACAATGAGCAGTACTTC.

V is TRBV20-1 and J is TRBJ2-1; D unresolved. The DNA end lines up better with TRBJ2-7; the J call may be wrong. This CDR3 has 13 amino acids. Germline lookup yields CDR1 DFQATT and CDR2 SNEGSKA (reference sequence). Written as DNA, the CDR3 is TGCAGTGCTAGCTACAGCTCCTACAATGAACAGTACTTC. Encoded protein: CSASYSSYNEQYF.

V is TRBV7-2 and J is TRBJ2-7, with TRBD1 matching over 9 bases. The V gene's germline CDR1 is SGHTA and CDR2 FQGNSA. The CDR3 spans 15 residues. V lost 5 bases and J lost 7; bases outside the gene matches: 12. The CDR3 coding sequence is TGTGCCAGCAGCGCACCCTGGGACAGGGATGAAGAGCAGTACTTC. This codes for CASSAPWDRDEEQYF.

This clonotype was counted a single time. The gene calls are TRBV6-5 and TRBJ2-5; 9 bases match TRBD2. The length of the CDR3 is 18 residues. Germline loops: CDR1 MNHEY, CDR2 SVGAGI. J was trimmed by 11 bases and V by 0 bases; bases with no gene match: 19. The DNA of the CDR3 is TGTGCCAGCAGTTACTCCGCGGGGGGGGCCTTACGGAAAAATGAGCAGTACTTC. This codes for CASSYSAGGALRKNEQYF.

This clonotype has only a few counts. The V call is TRBV11-2, the J call TRBJ2-7; 12 bases agree with TRBD1. V lost 6 bases to trimming and J lost 4 bases; unmatched junction nucleotides: 19. CDR1 and CDR2 from the germline V gene are SGHAT and FQNNGV. This CDR3 comprises 19 residues. CDR3 sequence reads: CASSLMGDRGLGSRYEQYF. In DNA, the CDR3 is TGTGCCAGCAGTCTGATGGGGGACAGGGGGCTCGGGTCCCGATACGAGCAGTACTTC. Full variable domain (outside the CDR3, taken from reference TRBV11-2 and TRBJ2-7): EAGVAQSPRYKIIEKRQSVAFWCNPISGHATLYWYQQILGQGPKLLIQFQNNGVVDDSQLPKDRFSAERLKGVDSTLKIQPAKLEDSAVYLCASSLMGDRGLGSRYEQYFGPGTRLTVT.

About this clonotype: A much more abundant neighbour one base away suggests this may be a read error. The chain carries TRBV18 and TRBJ1-1; 7 bases are shared with TRBD1. The V and J ends lost 3 bases and 2 bases, in that order; junction bases with no gene match: 12. This CDR3 comprises 17 residues. Germline CDR1 KGHSH, CDR2 LQKENI. The CDR3 region has the DNA TGTGCCAGCTCACCCCGGACCAGGGGGATGAGTAACACTGAAGCTTTCTTT. As protein: CASSPRTRGMSNTEAFF.

CDR3 coding DNA: TGTGCCAGCAGCGTAGGTCCCGGGGTTGAGCAGTTCTTC. The encoded protein is CASSVGPGVEQFF. The chain is built from TRBV27 and TRBJ2-1, with a weak D call TRBD2 (5 bases). Germline V gene sequence: CDR1 MNHEY, CDR2 SMNVEV (reference sequence). The CDR3 length is 13 residues. The V end lost 6 bases, the J end lost 9 bases, and 15 bases lay between the germline ends.

This rearrangement joins TRBV20-1 to TRBJ2-7; D unclear. Trimming removed 6 bases at V and 4 bases at J, with 7 bases between. The CDR3 covers 10 residues. Germline values: CDR1 DFQATT, CDR2 SNEGSKA (reference sequence). The CDR3 sequence is CSAPKYEQYF. The CDR3 region has the DNA TGCAGTGCCCCAAAGTACGAGCAGTACTTC.

This clonotype showed up just a few times. The chain employs TRBV7-2 and TRBJ2-5; D is unresolved. There are 14 residues in the CDR3. CDR1 is SGHTA and CDR2 is FQGNSA in the germline V gene. The V end was cut by 5 bases, the J end by 0 bases, with 10 bases between. CDR3 in DNA: TGTGCCAGCAGCCCCGCGATGTACCAAGAGACCCAGTACTTC. This codes for CASSPAMYQETQYF.

V usage is TRBV20-1 and J usage is TRBJ2-1; 9 nucleotides align to TRBD2. J lost 0 bases, V lost 6 bases, and 18 bases had no gene match. The CDR3 consists of 19 residues. From germline, CDR1 is DFQATT and CDR2 SNEGSKA (reference sequence). The CDR3 DNA follows: TGCAGTGCCCATCATTCCGGGACTAGCTACGAGAGCTCCTACAATGAGCAGTTCTTC. This sequence encodes CSAHHSGTSYESSYNEQFF.

This clonotype showed up many times. The chain is built from TRBV3-1 and TRBJ2-1; possibly TRBD1 or TRBD2 for D (5 bases each). The CDR3 is 16 residues long. Germline values: CDR1 LGHDT, CDR2 YNNKEL (reference sequence). Trimming removed 1 base at V and 3 bases at J, with 13 bases between. The DNA for the CDR3 is TGTGCCAGCAGCCAAGGTGGGGACGGCATCTACAATGAGCAGTTCTTC. Amino acid sequence: CASSQGGDGIYNEQFF.

V usage is TRBV20-1 and J usage is TRBJ2-4, with 11 bases that match TRBD2. The J call could be wrong; TRBJ2-7 is a better fit for the DNA end. The CDR3 length is 14 residues. In germline, CDR1 is DFQATT, CDR2 SNEGSKA (reference sequence). This CDR3 is CSARTSGSGIEQYF. The CDR3, as DNA: TGCAGTGCTAGAACTAGCGGGAGCGGAATCGAGCAGTACTTC.

The gene calls are TRBV20-1 and TRBJ2-7, with D possibly TRBD2 on 6 matching bases. Per the germline V gene, CDR1 is DFQATT and CDR2 is SNEGSKA (reference sequence). V was pared by 6 bases and J by 2 bases, with 17 bases between. This CDR3 has 14 residues. The CDR3 sequence is CSAGAGTFTYEQYF. CDR3 nucleotide sequence: TGCAGTGCAGGTGCGGGGACCTTTACCTACGAGCAGTACTTC.

The rearrangement links TRBV7-2 to TRBJ2-1; the D gene is possibly TRBD2 (5 bases). The germline CDR1 and CDR2 sequences are SGHTA and FQGNSA. The CDR3 runs to 16 residues. V lost 5 bases, J lost 0 bases, and 14 bases lay in between. In nucleotides, the CDR3 is TGTGCCAGCAGCGATGCAAACGGGAACTCCTACAATGAGCAGTTCTTC. As protein: CASSDANGNSYNEQFF.

The gene calls are TRBV28 and TRBJ2-1, with 7 bases identical to TRBD2. CDR3 size: 14 residues. The germline gives CDR1 MDHEN, CDR2 SYDVKM. The V gene end was trimmed by 3 bases and the J gene end by 10 bases; junction bases not matched to a gene: 9. The CDR3 spells CASSFGGGSEEQFF. CDR3 DNA sequence: TGTGCCAGCAGTTTTGGCGGGGGAAGTGAAGAGCAGTTCTTC.

This clonotype was counted between two and nine times. V and J are TRBV14 and TRBJ2-7; TRBD1 or TRBD2 may be the D gene (5 bases each). This CDR3 region has 15 residues. Per germline, CDR1 SGHDN and CDR2 FVKESK. Trimming cost V 3 bases and J 0 bases, with 12 bases left between them. CDR3 nucleotide sequence: TGTGCCAGCAGCCATTGGACTGGGACCTCCTACGAGCAGTACTTC. It codes for CASSHWTGTSYEQYF.

A few counts support this clonotype. V is TRBV20-1 and J is TRBJ1-5, with 7 bases that match TRBD1. Germline values: CDR1 DFQATT, CDR2 SNEGSKA (reference sequence). The CDR3 is 15 residues long. Written as DNA, the CDR3 is TGCAACCCACCGGGACAGAAAACTAGCAATCAGCCCCAGCATTTT. This encodes CNPPGQKTSNQPQHF.

V gene TRBV6-1 combines with J gene TRBJ2-1, with 11 nucleotides matching TRBD2. Germline values: CDR1 MNHNS, CDR2 SASEGT. V shed 4 bases and J 6 bases; nucleotides not matched to a gene: 5. This CDR3 is built from 15 residues. The CDR3 region is CASSGSGTSGNEQFF. The CDR3 DNA follows: TGTGCCAGCAGTGGCTCCGGGACTAGCGGCAATGAGCAGTTCTTC.

This clonotype occurred a few times. The V call is TRBV27, the J call TRBJ2-3; unclear D gene. From germline, CDR1 is MNHEY and CDR2 SMNVEV (reference sequence). The CDR3 consists of 15 residues. The ends were cut back, 4 bases at V and 0 bases at J, with 11 bases in the middle. The CDR3: CASSSALDSTDTQYF. The CDR3 bases are TGTGCCAGCAGTTCCGCCTTGGATAGCACAGATACGCAGTATTTT.

The CDR3 DNA reads TGTGCCACCAGCGGGACAGGGAACACCGGGGAGCTGTTTTTT. Amino acids: CATSGTGNTGELFF. This chain joins TRBV24-1 and TRBJ2-2; 8 bases are shared with TRBD1. V lost 7 bases and J lost 1; bases outside the gene matches: 1. This CDR3 has 14 amino acids. Germline CDR1 KGHDR, CDR2 SFDVKD.

With regard to this clonotype: A read error may be the cause here, since a much bigger clone is one base away. The chain employs TRBV11-2 and TRBJ2-1, with 8 positions matching TRBD1. V shed 3 bases and J 7 bases; nucleotides not matched to a gene: 11. The V gene's germline CDR1 is SGHAT and CDR2 FQNNGV. This CDR3 region has 16 residues. The CDR3 reads CASSLAGAGGFNEQFF. The CDR3 DNA follows: TGTGCCAGCAGCTTGGCAGGGGCAGGGGGCTTTAATGAGCAGTTCTTC.

There are a few counts of this clonotype. The chain links TRBV7-2 to TRBJ2-3, with a possible D match to TRBD2 (5 bases). The V end was cut by 6 bases, the J end by 2 bases, with 9 bases between. Germline-derived CDR1 and CDR2 are SGHTA and FQGNSA. The length of the CDR3 is 13 residues. CDR3 protein: CASRGGLTDTQYF. In DNA form, the CDR3 reads TGTGCCAGCAGGGGCGGGCTCACAGATACGCAGTATTTT.

This clonotype was counted at least ten times. V gene TRBV6-1 combines with J gene TRBJ2-7; the D gene could be TRBD1 or TRBD2 (5 bases each). Per the germline V gene, CDR1 is MNHNS and CDR2 is SASEGT. The CDR3 totals 14 residues. V dropped 6 bases and J dropped 2 bases, with 14 bases sitting between them. The CDR3 sequence: CASSHRDGAYEQYF. CDR3 nucleotides: TGTGCCAGCAGCCACCGGGACGGAGCCTACGAGCAGTACTTC.

The chain combines TRBV7-2 with TRBJ1-2; TRBD1 is a possible D gene (5 bases). The ends were cut back, 5 bases at V and 2 bases at J, with 21 bases in the middle. Germline V CDR1 and CDR2: SGHTA, FQGNSA. The CDR3 has 17 residues. This CDR3 reads CASSPAAGRVANYGYTF. As DNA, the CDR3 is TGTGCCAGCAGCCCGGCGGCAGGGCGCGTAGCAAACTATGGCTACACCTTC.